This is a list of T cell receptor beta chains from one sample in a study of tumor-infiltrating lymphocytes in primary liver carcinoma. Each CDR3 protein is one row after TCRdb ran MiXCR on the multiplex PCR reads. The sample contains roughly 80,000 distinct CDR3 sequences, over 55% of which appear only once. Sequencing was done on a sample of liver tumor tissue from sampling region 4. These receptors all come from a woman aged 60-75 years with primary liver carcinoma and hepatitis B virus infection. CDR3s include the opening cysteine and the closing phenylalanine or tryptophan. The order of the fields is V gene, D gene, clone size, J gene, CDR3 protein, CDR3 DNA. A D gene is named only where the DNA matches it firmly. Size is omitted from some rows. Given values are once, few, many or a class for expanded clones.

TRBV6-5,NA,NA,TRBJ2-3,CASMASGPGTDTQYF,TGTGCCAGCATGGCTAGTGGGCCAGGAACAGATACGCAGTATTTT
TRBV10-3,NA,NA,TRBJ2-5,CAISPIGGLETQYF,TGTGCCATCAGCCCCATAGGAGGGTTGGAGACCCAGTACTTC
TRBV4-1,TRBD1,NA,TRBJ2-3,CASSQTGRGPRDTQYF,TGCGCCAGCAGCCAAACGGGCAGGGGGCCTAGAGATACCCAGTATTTT
TRBV29-1,NA,NA,TRBJ2-2,CNVVGAGRRTGELFF,TGCAACGTTGTCGGGGCGGGAAGAAGGACTGGGGAGCTGTTTTTT
TRBV12-3/TRBV12-4,TRBD2,once,TRBJ2-7,CASSLGDRLAVSSHEQYF,TGTGCCAGTAGTTTAGGAGACAGACTAGCAGTCAGCTCCCACGAGCAGTACTTC
TRBV28,NA,many,TRBJ1-6,CASSPGTPPESPLHF,TGTGCCAGCAGTCCTGGGACACCTCCCGAGTCACCCCTCCACTTT
TRBV28,TRBD1,once,TRBJ1-2,CASSLYTGERVCTF,TGTGCCAGCAGTTTATATACAGGGGAACGCGTCTGCACCTTC
TRBV28,NA,many,TRBJ1-2,CASSILGTANYGYTF,TGTGCCAGCAGTATTCTTGGGACGGCGAACTATGGCTACACCTTC
TRBV7-9,NA,few,TRBJ1-1,CASGFQGMNTEAFF,TGTGCCAGCGGCTTCCAAGGCATGAACACTGAAGCTTTCTTT
TRBV11-2,TRBD2,NA,TRBJ2-7,CAGSAITRLAGGQEPYEQYF,TGTGCCGGCAGCGCCATTACCCGACTAGCGGGAGGGCAGGAACCCTACGAGCAGTACTTC
TRBV7-9,TRBD1,few,TRBJ2-3,CASSSDRDGADTQYF,TGTGCCAGCAGCTCGGACAGGGACGGGGCAGATACGCAGTATTTT
TRBV12-3/TRBV12-4,NA,once,TRBJ1-5,CATSDSGDQPLHF,TGTGCCACCTCGGACTCTGGGGATCAGCCCTTGCATTTT
TRBV28,TRBD2,NA,TRBJ2-1,CTSSLAGALNEQFF,TGTACAAGCAGTCTAGCGGGAGCCCTCAATGAGCAGTTCTTC
TRBV5-5,NA,NA,TRBJ1-2,CARSLTGSHNYGYTF,TGTGCCCGCAGCCTGACCGGGAGCCATAACTATGGCTACACCTTC
TRBV7-9,TRBD1,NA,TRBJ1-5,CASSERDRGSDQPQHF,TGTGCCAGCAGCGAACGGGACAGGGGTTCGGATCAGCCCCAGCATTTT
TRBV28,NA,many,TRBJ2-7,CASSTGRGMYEQYF,TGTGCCAGCAGTACGGGACGCGGGATGTACGAGCAGTACTTC
TRBV6-2/TRBV6-3,NA,many,TRBJ2-2,CASTEGYRELFF,TGTGCCAGCACCGAAGGGTACCGGGAGCTGTTTTTT
TRBV5-8,NA,many,TRBJ1-5,CASSIDTNQPQHF,TGTGCCAGCAGCATCGACACAAATCAGCCCCAGCATTTT
TRBV11-3,NA,NA,TRBJ2-1,CAGSSGDNNEQFF,TGTGCCGGCAGCTCAGGAGACAACAATGAGCAGTTCTTC
TRBV12-3/TRBV12-4,NA,NA,TRBJ2-7,CASRTQEGGYEQYF,TGTGCCAGCAGGACACAAGAGGGGGGATACGAGCAGTACTTC
TRBV6-6,NA,NA,TRBJ2-5,CASSYSRIGGETHYF,TGTGCCAGCAGTTACTCGCGGATAGGGGGAGAGACCCACTACTTC
TRBV6-1,NA,NA,TRBJ2-7,CACSDRDEYYDLYF,TGTGCCTGCAGTGACCGGGACGAATACTACGATCTGTACTTC
TRBV28,TRBD1,many,TRBJ1-2,CASSSGQGRGGYTF,TGTGCCAGCAGCTCCGGACAGGGGCGGGGTGGCTACACCTTC
TRBV11-1,TRBD1,NA,TRBJ2-1,CASNFGDSYVQFF,TGTGCCAGCAACTTCGGGGACAGCTACGTGCAGTTCTTC
TRBV6-1,NA,NA,TRBJ1-1,CVSSAMENTEAFF,TGTGTCAGCAGTGCCATGGAGAACACTGAAGCTTTCTTT
TRBV10-3,TRBD2,NA,TRBJ2-3,CAKTGTSGSGITTDTQYF,TGTGCCAAGACTGGGACTAGCGGGAGCGGTATTACCACAGATACGCAGTATTTT
TRBV11-1,TRBD2,NA,TRBJ2-4,CASSCPGTIGTKNIQYF,TGTGCCAGCAGCTGTCCCGGGACTATCGGGACCAAAAACATTCAGTACTTC
TRBV6-5,TRBD1,many,TRBJ2-7,CASSYYTGTGGFEQYF,TGTGCCAGCAGTTACTATACCGGGACAGGGGGTTTCGAGCAGTACTTC
TRBV20-1,TRBD2,many,TRBJ2-1,CSARSGRARNEQFF,TGCAGTGCTAGGTCCGGGAGGGCCAGGAATGAGCAGTTCTTC
TRBV6-6,NA,many,TRBJ2-1,CASRSQGGAYNEQFF,TGTGCCAGCAGGTCACAGGGTGGCGCCTACAATGAGCAGTTCTTC
TRBV6-1,TRBD1,NA,TRBJ2-4,CTSSELGQGKNIQYF,TGTACCAGCAGCGAACTGGGACAGGGCAAAAACATTCAATACTTC